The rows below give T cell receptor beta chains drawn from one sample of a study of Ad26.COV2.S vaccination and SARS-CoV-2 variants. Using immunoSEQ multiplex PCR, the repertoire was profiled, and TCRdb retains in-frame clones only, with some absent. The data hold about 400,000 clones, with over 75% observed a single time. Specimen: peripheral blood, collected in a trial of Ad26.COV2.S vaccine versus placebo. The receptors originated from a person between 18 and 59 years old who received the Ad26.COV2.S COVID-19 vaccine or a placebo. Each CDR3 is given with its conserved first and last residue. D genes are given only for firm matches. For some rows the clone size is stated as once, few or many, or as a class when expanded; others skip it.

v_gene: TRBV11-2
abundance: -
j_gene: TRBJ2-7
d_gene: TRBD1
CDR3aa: CASSFGTDYEQYF
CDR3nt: TGTGCCAGCAGCTTTGGGACAGATTACGAGCAGTACTTC

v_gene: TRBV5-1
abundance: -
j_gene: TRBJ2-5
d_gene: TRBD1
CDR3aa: CASSTGQGQETQYF
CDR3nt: TGCGCCAGCAGCACCGGACAGGGTCAAGAGACCCAGTACTTC

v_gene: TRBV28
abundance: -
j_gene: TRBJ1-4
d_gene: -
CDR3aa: CASSLAGQGNEKLFF
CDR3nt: TGTGCCAGCAGTCTTGCAGGCCAGGGTAATGAAAAACTGTTTTTT

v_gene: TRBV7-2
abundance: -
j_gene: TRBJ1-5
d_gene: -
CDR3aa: CASSLGGNNQPQHF
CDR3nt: TGTGCCAGCAGCTTAGGGGGCAACAATCAGCCCCAGCATTTT

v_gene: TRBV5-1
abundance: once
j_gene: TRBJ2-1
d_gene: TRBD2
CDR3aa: CASSLADGGRAWNEQFF
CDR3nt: TGCGCCAGCAGTCTTGCGGATGGCGGGAGGGCCTGGAATGAGCAGTTCTTC

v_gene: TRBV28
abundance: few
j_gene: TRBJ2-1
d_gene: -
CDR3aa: CASSLSRQDWGNEQFF
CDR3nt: TGTGCCAGCAGTCTTTCTCGACAGGACTGGGGGAATGAGCAGTTCTTC

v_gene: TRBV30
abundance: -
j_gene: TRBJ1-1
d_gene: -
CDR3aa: CAWSVRRVTEAFF
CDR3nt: TGTGCCTGGAGTGTAAGGAGGGTCACTGAAGCTTTCTTT

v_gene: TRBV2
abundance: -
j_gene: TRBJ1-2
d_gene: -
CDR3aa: CASSPGRGEGYTF
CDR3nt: TGTGCCAGCAGCCCGGGAAGGGGAGAGGGCTACACCTTC

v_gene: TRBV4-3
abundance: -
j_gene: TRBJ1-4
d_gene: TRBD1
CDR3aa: CASSQDRTGREKLFF
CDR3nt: TGCGCCAGCAGCCAAGATAGGACAGGGCGGGAAAAACTGTTTTTT

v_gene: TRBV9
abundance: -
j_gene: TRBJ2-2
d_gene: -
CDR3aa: CASSPRTPANTGELFF
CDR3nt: TGTGCCAGCAGCCCCCGGACCCCGGCGAACACCGGGGAGCTGTTTTTT

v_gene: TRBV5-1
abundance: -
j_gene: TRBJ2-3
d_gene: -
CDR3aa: CASSLAPGSTDTQYF
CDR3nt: TGCGCCAGCAGCTTGGCCCCAGGGAGCACAGATACGCAGTATTTT

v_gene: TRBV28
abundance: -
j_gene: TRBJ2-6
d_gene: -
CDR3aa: CASRRARSGANVLTF
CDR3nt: TGTGCCAGCCGTCGGGCCAGGTCTGGGGCCAACGTCCTGACTTTC

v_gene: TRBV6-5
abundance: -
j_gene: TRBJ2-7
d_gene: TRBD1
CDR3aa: CASRTGTGSSYEQYF
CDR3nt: TGTGCCAGCAGGACAGGGACAGGGTCTTCCTACGAGCAGTACTTC

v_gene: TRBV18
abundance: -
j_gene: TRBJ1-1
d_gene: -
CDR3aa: CASSRKPNTEAFF
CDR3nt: TGTGCCAGCTCCAGGAAACCGAACACTGAAGCTTTCTTT

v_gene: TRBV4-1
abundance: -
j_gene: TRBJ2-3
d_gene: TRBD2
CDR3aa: CASSQSGLAGASGADTQYF
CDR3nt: TGCGCCAGCAGCCAATCCGGACTAGCGGGAGCGTCGGGAGCAGATACGCAGTATTTT

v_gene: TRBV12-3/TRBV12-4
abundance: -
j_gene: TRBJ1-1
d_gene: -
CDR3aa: CASRWGRNTEAFF
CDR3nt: TGTGCCAGCAGGTGGGGGAGAAACACTGAAGCTTTCTTT

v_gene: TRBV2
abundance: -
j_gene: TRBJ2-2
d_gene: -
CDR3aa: CASLGGTGELFF
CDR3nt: TGTGCCAGCCTGGGGGGAACCGGGGAGCTGTTTTTT

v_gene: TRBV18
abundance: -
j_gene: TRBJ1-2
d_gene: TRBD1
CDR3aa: CASSTTGERGYTF
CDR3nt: TGTGCCAGCTCGACGACAGGGGAAAGGGGCTACACCTTC

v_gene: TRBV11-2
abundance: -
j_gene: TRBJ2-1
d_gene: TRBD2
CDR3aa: CASSLTSAIEQFF
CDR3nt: TGTGCCAGCAGCTTGACTAGCGCCATTGAGCAGTTCTTC

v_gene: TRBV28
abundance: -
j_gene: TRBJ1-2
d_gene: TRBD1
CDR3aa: CASRNRGPYGYTF
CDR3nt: TGTGCCAGCAGAAACAGGGGGCCCTATGGCTACACCTTC

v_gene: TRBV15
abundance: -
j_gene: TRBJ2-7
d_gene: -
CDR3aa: CATSRPGLGSSYEQYF
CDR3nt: TGTGCCACCAGCAGACCAGGGTTGGGAAGCTCCTACGAGCAGTACTTC

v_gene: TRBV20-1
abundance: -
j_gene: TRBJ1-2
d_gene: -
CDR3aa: CSASDDYYGYTF
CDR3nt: TGCAGTGCTAGTGACGACTACTATGGCTACACCTTC

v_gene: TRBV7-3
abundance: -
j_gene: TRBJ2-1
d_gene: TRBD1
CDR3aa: CASSVGTGGYNEQFF
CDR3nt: TGTGCCAGCAGCGTCGGGACAGGGGGCTACAATGAGCAGTTCTTC

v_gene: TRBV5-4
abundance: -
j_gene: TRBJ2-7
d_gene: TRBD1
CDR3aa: CASSPGQGGYEQYF
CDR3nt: TGTGCCAGCAGCCCGGGACAGGGAGGCTACGAGCAGTACTTC

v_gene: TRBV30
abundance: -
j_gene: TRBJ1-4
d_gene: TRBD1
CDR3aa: CACQTGTGYNEKLFF
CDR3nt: TGTGCCTGTCAAACCGGGACAGGGTATAATGAAAAACTGTTTTTT

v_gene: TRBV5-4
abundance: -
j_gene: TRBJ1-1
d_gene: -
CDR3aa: CASSLDVSLGEAFF
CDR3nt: TGTGCCAGCAGCTTGGACGTTAGTCTTGGTGAAGCTTTCTTT

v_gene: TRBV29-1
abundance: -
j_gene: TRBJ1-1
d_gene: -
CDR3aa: CSVARGEGTEAFF
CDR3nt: TGCAGCGTCGCCCGGGGCGAGGGCACTGAAGCTTTCTTT

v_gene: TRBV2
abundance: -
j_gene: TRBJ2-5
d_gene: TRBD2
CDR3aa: CASTGIGTSRETQYF
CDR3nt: TGTGCCAGCACGGGGATCGGGACTAGCCGGGAGACCCAGTACTTC

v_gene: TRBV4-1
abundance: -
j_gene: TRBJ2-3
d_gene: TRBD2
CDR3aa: CASSQGGGAADTQYF
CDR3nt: TGCGCCAGCAGCCAAGGGGGGGGAGCCGCAGATACGCAGTATTTT

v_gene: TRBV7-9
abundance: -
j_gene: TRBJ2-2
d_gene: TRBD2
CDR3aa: CASSPSSGRHTGELFF
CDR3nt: TGTGCCAGCAGCCCCTCTAGCGGGAGGCACACCGGGGAGCTGTTTTTT

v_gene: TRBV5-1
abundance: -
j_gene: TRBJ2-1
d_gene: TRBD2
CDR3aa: CASSTIAGGHEQFF
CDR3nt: TGCGCCAGCAGTACTATAGCGGGAGGGCATGAGCAGTTCTTC

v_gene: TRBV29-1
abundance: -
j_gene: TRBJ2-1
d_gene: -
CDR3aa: CSVGLGVYNEQFF
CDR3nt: TGCAGCGTTGGGCTGGGCGTCTACAATGAGCAGTTCTTC

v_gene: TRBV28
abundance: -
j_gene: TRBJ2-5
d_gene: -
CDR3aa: CASSFPDASMRTQYF
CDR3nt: TGTGCCAGCAGTTTCCCGGACGCCTCAATGAGAACCCAGTACTTC

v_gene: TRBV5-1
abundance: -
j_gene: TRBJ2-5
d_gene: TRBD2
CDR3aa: CASSPGLAGPQETQYF
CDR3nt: TGCGCCAGCAGCCCCGGACTAGCGGGACCCCAAGAGACCCAGTACTTC

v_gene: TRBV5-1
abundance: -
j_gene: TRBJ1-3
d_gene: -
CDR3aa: CASSLYSGTYSGNTIYF
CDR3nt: TGCGCCAGCAGTCTGTACTCCGGGACATACTCTGGAAACACCATATATTTT

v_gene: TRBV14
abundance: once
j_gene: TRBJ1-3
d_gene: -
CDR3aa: CASSQIRSRDTIYF
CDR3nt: TGTGCCAGCAGCCAAATACGTTCACGAGACACCATATATTTT

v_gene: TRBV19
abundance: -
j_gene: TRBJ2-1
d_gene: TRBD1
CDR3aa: CASSVPTGSSYNEQFF
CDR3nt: TGTGCCAGTAGCGTCCCGACAGGGAGCTCCTACAATGAGCAGTTCTTC

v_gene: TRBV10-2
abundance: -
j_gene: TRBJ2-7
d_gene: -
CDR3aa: CASLPFGVYEQYF
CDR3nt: TGCGCCAGCCTACCGTTCGGAGTTTACGAGCAGTACTTC

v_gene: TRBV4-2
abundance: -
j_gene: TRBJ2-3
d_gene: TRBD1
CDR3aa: CASSQGTGADTQYF
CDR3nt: TGTGCCAGCAGCCAAGGGACAGGGGCAGATACGCAGTATTTT

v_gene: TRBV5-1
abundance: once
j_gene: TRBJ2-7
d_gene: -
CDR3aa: CASSPGLTYEQYF
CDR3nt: TGCGCCAGCAGTCCGGGACTTACCTACGAGCAGTACTTC

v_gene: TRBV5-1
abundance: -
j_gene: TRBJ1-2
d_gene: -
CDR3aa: CASSLGPMSGYTF
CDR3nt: TGCGCCAGCAGCTTGGGGCCCATGAGTGGCTACACCTTC

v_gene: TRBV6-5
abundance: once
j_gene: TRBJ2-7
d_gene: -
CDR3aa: CASTDSSYEQYF
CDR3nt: TGTGCCAGCACCGACAGTTCCTACGAGCAGTACTTC

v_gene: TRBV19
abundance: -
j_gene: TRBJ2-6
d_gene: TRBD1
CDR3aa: CASSTHIPRTGGSGANVLTF
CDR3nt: TGTGCCAGTAGTACCCACATACCCCGGACAGGGGGATCTGGGGCCAACGTCCTGACTTTC

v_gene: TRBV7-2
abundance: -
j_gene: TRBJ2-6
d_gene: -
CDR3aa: CASSQTSSGANVLTF
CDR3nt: TGTGCCAGCAGTCAGACAAGCTCTGGGGCCAACGTCCTGACTTTC

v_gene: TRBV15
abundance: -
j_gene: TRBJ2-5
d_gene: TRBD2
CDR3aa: CATSQAGAQYF
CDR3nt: TGTGCCACCAGCCAGGCGGGGGCCCAGTACTTC

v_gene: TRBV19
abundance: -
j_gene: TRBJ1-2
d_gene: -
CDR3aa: CASSGARGGYGYTF
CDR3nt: TGTGCCAGTAGTGGGGCCCGGGGGGGCTATGGCTACACCTTC

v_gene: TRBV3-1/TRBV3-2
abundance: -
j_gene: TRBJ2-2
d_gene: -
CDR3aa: CASSQETGELFF
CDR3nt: TGTGCCAGCAGCCAAGAGACCGGGGAGCTGTTTTTT

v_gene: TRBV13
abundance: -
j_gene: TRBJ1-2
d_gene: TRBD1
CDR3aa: CASNLDRGGDGYTF
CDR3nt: TGTGCCAGCAACCTGGACAGGGGTGGAGATGGCTACACCTTC

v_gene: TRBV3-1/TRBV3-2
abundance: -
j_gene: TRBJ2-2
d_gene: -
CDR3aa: CASSLVGGELFF
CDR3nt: TGTGCCAGCAGCTTGGTTGGCGGGGAGCTGTTTTTT

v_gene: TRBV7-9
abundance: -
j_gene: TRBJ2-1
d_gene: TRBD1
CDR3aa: CASSLGTGGYEQFF
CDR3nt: TGTGCCAGCAGCTTGGGGACAGGGGGGTATGAGCAGTTCTTC

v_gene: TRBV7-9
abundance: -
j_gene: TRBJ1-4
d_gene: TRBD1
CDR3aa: CASSLKTGGRDEKLFF
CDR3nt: TGTGCCAGCAGCTTAAAAACAGGGGGACGGGATGAAAAACTGTTTTTT

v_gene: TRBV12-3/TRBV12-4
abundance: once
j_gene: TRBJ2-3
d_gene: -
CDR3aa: CASRPLGTDTQYF
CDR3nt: TGTGCCAGCAGACCTCTCGGCACAGATACGCAGTATTTT

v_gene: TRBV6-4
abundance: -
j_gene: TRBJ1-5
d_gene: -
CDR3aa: CASSAKTDQPQHF
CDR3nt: TGTGCCAGCAGTGCAAAGACAGATCAGCCCCAGCATTTT

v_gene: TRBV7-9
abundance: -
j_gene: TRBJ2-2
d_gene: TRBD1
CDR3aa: CASSTAQGIGTGELFF
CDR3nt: TGTGCCAGCAGCACGGCACAGGGGATCGGCACCGGGGAGCTGTTTTTT

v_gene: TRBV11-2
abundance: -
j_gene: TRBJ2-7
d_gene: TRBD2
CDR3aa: CASSTLTSATAYEQYF
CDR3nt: TGTGCCAGCAGCACTTTAACTAGCGCGACTGCCTACGAGCAGTACTTC

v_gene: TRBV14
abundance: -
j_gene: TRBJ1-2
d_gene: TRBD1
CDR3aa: CASSQLPTGPGYTF
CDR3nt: TGTGCCAGCAGCCAACTCCCGACAGGGCCTGGCTACACCTTC

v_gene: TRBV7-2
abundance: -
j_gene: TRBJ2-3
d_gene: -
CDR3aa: CASSLQQGRTDTQYF
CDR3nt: TGTGCCAGCAGCTTACAACAGGGTCGTACAGATACGCAGTATTTT

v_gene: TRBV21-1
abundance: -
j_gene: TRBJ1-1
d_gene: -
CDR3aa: CASIVFPLVGIHTEAFF
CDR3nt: TGTGCCAGCATAGTCTTCCCCTTAGTGGGGATACACACTGAAGCTTTCTTT

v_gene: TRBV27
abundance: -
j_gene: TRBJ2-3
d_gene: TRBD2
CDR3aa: CASSLFGAGVVGDTQYF
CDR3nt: TGTGCCAGCAGTTTATTTGGGGCGGGGGTGGTGGGAGATACGCAGTATTTT

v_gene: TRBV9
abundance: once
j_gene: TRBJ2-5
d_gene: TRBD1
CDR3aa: CASSTETGGLETQYF
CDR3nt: TGTGCCAGCAGCACCGAGACAGGGGGCTTGGAGACCCAGTACTTC